These 8 T cell receptor beta chains were sequenced from one sample in a study of T cells in Graves' hyperthyroidism and ophthalmopathy. Amplification yielded TCR beta CDR3 regions, with RNA transcripts as the source. The HTBI primer set served for first-round RT-PCR of the TCR CDR3. A single record per CDR3 protein comes from TCRdb applying MiXCR to the multiplex PCR reads. The sample records 350,000 to 400,000 distinct CDR3 sequences, approximately 15% being singletons. The sample was blood. The source of these receptors is a woman between 25 and 40 years old with Graves' hyperthyroidism.

This clonotype has more than one count but fewer than ten. This chain connects TRBV15 to TRBJ2-1, with D unclear. CDR3 length equals 13 residues. Germline assignment: CDR1 LNHNV and CDR2 YYDKDF (reference sequence). The V end lost 5 bases, the J end lost 7 bases, and 12 bases lay between the germline ends. For the CDR3, the DNA is TGTGCCACCAGCCCGCCTACCGGGAATGAGCAGTTCTTC. Protein: CATSPPTGNEQFF.

This clonotype came up many times. CDR3 residues: CASSQASGKAYYEQYF. CDR3 sequence (DNA): TGTGCCAGCAGCCAAGCTAGCGGGAAGGCTTACTACGAGCAGTACTTC. The J gene is TRBJ2-7, the V gene TRBV3-1, with 9 bases identical to TRBD2. V shed 1 base and J 3 bases; nucleotides not matched to a gene: 7. The CDR3 consists of 16 residues. From germline, CDR1 is LGHDT and CDR2 YNNKEL (reference sequence).

This clonotype was observed at least ten times. The CDR3 sequence is CASSGGSSGSDEQFF. The DNA for the CDR3 is TGTGCCAGCAGTGGGGGATCTAGCGGGAGTGATGAGCAGTTCTTC. The chain carries TRBV2 and TRBJ2-1; 10 nucleotides agree with TRBD2. Germline CDR1 is SNHLY and CDR2 is FYNNEI. This CDR3 is built from 15 residues. Unmatched junction bases numbered 8, after V lost 4 bases and J lost 8 bases.

This clonotype showed up many times. V gene TRBV3-1 combines with J gene TRBJ1-1, with D possibly TRBD1 on 5 matching bases. V shed 3 bases and J shed 4 bases, with 9 bases lying between them. The CDR3 length is 13 residues. Germline V lookup: CDR1 LGHDT, CDR2 YNNKEL (reference sequence). CDR3 residues: CASSHSGGTEAFF. CDR3 sequence (DNA): TGTGCCAGCAGCCACAGCGGGGGCACTGAAGCTTTCTTT.

This clonotype was counted many times. The chain joins TRBV28 to TRBJ2-7; the match to TRBD1 covers 10 bases. The trim removed 2 bases at V and 1 base at J, leaving 5 bases unmatched. Per germline, CDR1 MDHEN and CDR2 SYDVKM. This CDR3 is 16 amino acids long. CDR3 region: CASSLLGQGVSYEQYF. CDR3 in DNA: TGTGCCAGCAGTTTACTTGGACAGGGGGTGTCCTACGAGCAGTACTTC.

V usage is TRBV7-9 and J usage is TRBJ1-2; D ambiguous. With 3 bases removed from V and 3 bases from J, the gap between germline ends came to 14 bases. The V gene's germline CDR1 is SEHNR and CDR2 FQNEAQ (reference sequence). The CDR3 has 15 amino acids. CDR3 amino acids: CASSFSAVTDYGYTF. The CDR3 DNA is TGTGCCAGCAGCTTCTCCGCTGTTACCGACTATGGCTACACCTTC. Supplemented by reference TRBV7-9 and TRBJ1-2, the full variable domain reads DTGVSQNPRHKITKRGQNVTFRCDPISEHNRLYWYRQTLGQGPEFLTYFQNEAQLEKSRLLSDRFSAERPKGSFSTLEIQRTEQGDSAMYLCASSFSAVTDYGYTFGSGTRLTVV.

This clonotype was seen many times. The chain links TRBV28 to TRBJ2-1; 15 bases match TRBD2. Germline V gene sequence: CDR1 MDHEN, CDR2 SYDVKM. This CDR3 comprises 18 residues. The V segment lost 1 base and the J segment 5 bases; nucleotides outside the gene matches: 6. The CDR3 sequence is CASSLFSGTSGRNNEQFF. In DNA, the CDR3 is TGTGCCAGCAGTTTATTTTCCGGGACTAGCGGGAGGAACAATGAGCAGTTCTTC.

This chain connects TRBV28 to TRBJ1-5; D gene unclear. Germline CDR1 is MDHEN and CDR2 is SYDVKM. V lost 2 bases and J lost 11, with 13 bases in between. The CDR3 spans 13 residues. CDR3 nucleotide sequence: TGTGCCAGCAGTTTACCCCCGGGCGCTACCCAGCATTTT. Its protein product is CASSLPPGATQHF. Drawing the rest from reference TRBV28 and TRBJ1-5, the complete variable domain is DVKVTQSSRYLVKRTGEKVFLECVQDMDHENMFWYRQDPGLGLRLIYFSYDVKMKEKGDIPEGYSVSREKKERFSLILESASTNQTSMYLCASSLPPGATQHFGDGTRLSIL.